This TCR beta chain was profiled in a study of shared clonotypes between healthy human individuals. Study in general: Three CD4 naive, three CD4 memory, two CD8 naive and one CD8 memory plate were used per donor. Study conclusions and caveats: Estimated richness values were generally larger in naive subsets than in memory subsets. About 5% was the fraction of naive CD4 clonotypes found shared across several donors. Although depth was large, rarefaction showed that sequencing of the sorted subsets was incomplete.

The length of the CDR3 is 16 residues. In germline, CDR1 is SNHLY, CDR2 FYNNEI. Unmatched junction bases numbered 5, after V lost 0 bases and J lost 3 bases. Method: immunoSEQ multiplex PCR; TCRdb's copy keeps in-frame clones and lacks some. The sample records approximately 2.3 million clones, approximately 93% being singletons. As for this clone: Its antigen is currently unknown. The same CDR3 can be traced to other DNA sequences in this sample.

This receptor was obtained from a man aged 18-30 years in good health. Some clones in this sample may be carry-over from other donors' samples. The specimen sequenced was naive CD4+ T cells from PBMCs. The subset: CD45RA+ positively selected. V gene TRBV2 combines with J gene TRBJ2-3; 8 positions match TRBD2. CDR3 region: CASSEALSGSTDTQYF. Here the CDR3 DNA reads TGTGCCAGCAGTGAAGCGCTCAGCGGGAGTACAGATACGCAGTATTTT.